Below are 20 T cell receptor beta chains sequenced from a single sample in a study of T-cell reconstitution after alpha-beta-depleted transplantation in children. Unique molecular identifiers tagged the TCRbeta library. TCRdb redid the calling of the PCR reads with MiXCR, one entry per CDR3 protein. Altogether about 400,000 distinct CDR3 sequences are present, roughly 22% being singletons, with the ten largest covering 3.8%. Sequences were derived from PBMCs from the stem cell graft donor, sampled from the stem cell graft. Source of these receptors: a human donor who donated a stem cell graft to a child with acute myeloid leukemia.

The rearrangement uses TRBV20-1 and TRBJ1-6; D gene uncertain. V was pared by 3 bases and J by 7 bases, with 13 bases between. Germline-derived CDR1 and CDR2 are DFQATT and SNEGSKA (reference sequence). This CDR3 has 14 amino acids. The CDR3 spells CSARSRVGNSPLHF. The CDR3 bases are TGCAGTGCTAGGTCCCGGGTCGGAAATTCACCCCTCCACTTT.

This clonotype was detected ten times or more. CDR3: CSARDAHLGELFF. The CDR3 DNA reads as TGCAGTGCTAGAGATGCCCACTTAGGGGAGCTGTTTTTT. The chain recombines TRBV20-1 with TRBJ2-2; D is unresolved. The CDR3 has 13 residues. CDR1 and CDR2 from the germline V gene are DFQATT and SNEGSKA (reference sequence). V was trimmed by 0 bases and J by 8 bases, leaving 10 bases between them.

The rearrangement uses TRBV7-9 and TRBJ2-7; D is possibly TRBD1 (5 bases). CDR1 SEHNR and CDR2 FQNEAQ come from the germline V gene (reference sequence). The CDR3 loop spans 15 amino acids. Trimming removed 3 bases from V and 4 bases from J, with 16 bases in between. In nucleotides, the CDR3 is TGTGCCAGCAGCTTTGGGGCCTCGAGGAGTTACGAGCAGTACTTC. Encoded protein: CASSFGASRSYEQYF.

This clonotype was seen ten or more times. The CDR3 spells CSASGPTSYEQYF. The DNA of the CDR3 is TGCAGTGCTAGCGGACCGACGTCCTACGAGCAGTACTTC. The V gene is TRBV20-1, the J gene TRBJ2-7; D is unresolved. The germline CDR1 and CDR2 sequences are DFQATT and SNEGSKA (reference sequence). V was clipped by 3 bases and J by 1 base, with 10 bases between them. This CDR3 contains 13 residues.

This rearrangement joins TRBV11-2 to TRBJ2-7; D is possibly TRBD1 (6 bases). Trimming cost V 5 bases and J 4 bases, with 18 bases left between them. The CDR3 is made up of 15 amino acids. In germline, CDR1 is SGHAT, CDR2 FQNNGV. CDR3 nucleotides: TGTGCCAGCAGCACGGAAGGGGGAGTAGGATACGAGCAGTACTTC. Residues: CASSTEGGVGYEQYF.

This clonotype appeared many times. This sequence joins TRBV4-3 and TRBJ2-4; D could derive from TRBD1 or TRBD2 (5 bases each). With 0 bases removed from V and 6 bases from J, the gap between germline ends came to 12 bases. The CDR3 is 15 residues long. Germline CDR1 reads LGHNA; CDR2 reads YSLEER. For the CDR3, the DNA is TGCGCCAGCAGCCAAGAAGGGACGGACCCAAACATTCAGTACTTC. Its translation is CASSQEGTDPNIQYF.

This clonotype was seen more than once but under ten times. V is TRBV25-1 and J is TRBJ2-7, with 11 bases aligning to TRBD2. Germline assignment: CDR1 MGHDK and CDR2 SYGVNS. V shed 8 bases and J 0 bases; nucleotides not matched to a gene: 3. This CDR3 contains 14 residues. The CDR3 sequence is CASVTSGSSYEQYF. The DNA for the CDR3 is TGTGCCAGCGTTACTAGCGGGAGCTCCTACGAGCAGTACTTC.

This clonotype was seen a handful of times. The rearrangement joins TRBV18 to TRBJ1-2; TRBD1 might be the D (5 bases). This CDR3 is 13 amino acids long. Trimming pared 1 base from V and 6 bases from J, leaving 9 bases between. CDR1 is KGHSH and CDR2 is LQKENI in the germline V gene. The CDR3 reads CASSPLSRDGYTF. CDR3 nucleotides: TGTGCCAGCTCACCACTGTCCAGGGATGGCTACACCTTC.

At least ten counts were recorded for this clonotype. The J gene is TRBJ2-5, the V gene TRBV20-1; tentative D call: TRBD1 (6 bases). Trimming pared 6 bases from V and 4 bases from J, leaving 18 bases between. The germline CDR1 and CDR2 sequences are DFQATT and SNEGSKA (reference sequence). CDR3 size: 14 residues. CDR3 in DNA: TGCAGTGCGAGACGTTGGGGGCTGGGAGAGACCCAGTACTTC. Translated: CSARRWGLGETQYF.

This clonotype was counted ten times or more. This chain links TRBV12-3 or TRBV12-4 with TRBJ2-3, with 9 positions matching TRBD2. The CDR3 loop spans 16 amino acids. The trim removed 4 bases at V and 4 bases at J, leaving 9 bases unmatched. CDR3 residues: CASSSEREAGADTQYF. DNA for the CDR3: TGTGCCAGCAGTTCAGAGCGGGAGGCCGGAGCAGATACGCAGTATTTT.

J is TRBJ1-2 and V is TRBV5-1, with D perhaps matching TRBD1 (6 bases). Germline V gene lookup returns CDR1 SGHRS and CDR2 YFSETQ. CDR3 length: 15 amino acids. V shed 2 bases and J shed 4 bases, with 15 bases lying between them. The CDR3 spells CASSLEDRPLYGYTF. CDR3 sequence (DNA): TGCGCCAGCAGCTTAGAAGACAGGCCCCTCTATGGCTACACCTTC. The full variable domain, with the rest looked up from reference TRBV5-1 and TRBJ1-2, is KAGVTQTPRYLIKTRGQQVTLSCSPISGHRSVSWYQQTPGQGLQFLFEYFSETQRNKGNFPGRFSGRQFSNSRSEMNVSTLELGDSALYLCASSLEDRPLYGYTFGSGTRLTVV.

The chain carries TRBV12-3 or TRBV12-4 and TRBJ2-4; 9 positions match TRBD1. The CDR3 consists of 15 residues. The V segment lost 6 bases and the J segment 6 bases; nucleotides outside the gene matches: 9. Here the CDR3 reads CASSPTGGWGNIQYF. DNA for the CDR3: TGTGCCAGCAGCCCAACAGGGGGCTGGGGAAACATTCAGTACTTC.

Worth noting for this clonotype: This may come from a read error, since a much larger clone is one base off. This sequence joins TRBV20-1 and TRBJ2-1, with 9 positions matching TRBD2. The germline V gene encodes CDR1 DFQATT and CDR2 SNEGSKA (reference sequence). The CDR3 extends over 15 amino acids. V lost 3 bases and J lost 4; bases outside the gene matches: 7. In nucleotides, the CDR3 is TGCAGTGCTAGGGCTAGCGGGATGGGTTACAATGAGCAGTTCTTC. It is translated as CSARASGMGYNEQFF.

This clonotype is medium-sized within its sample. The CDR3 sequence: CSARDTNSNQPQHF. DNA of the CDR3: TGCAGTGCTAGGGACACGAACAGCAATCAGCCCCAGCATTTT. The J gene is TRBJ1-5, the V gene TRBV20-1; D may be TRBD1 (5 bases). Trimming left V 3 bases short and J 1 base short, with 10 bases between. The length of the CDR3 is 14 residues. CDR1 is DFQATT and CDR2 is SNEGSKA in the germline V gene (reference sequence).

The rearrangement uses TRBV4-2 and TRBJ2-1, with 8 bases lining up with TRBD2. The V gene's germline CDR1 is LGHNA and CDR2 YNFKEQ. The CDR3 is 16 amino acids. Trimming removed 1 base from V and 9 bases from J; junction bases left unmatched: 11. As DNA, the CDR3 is TGTGCCAGCAGCCAAGCCCTGAGGCGGGAGGACGGTGAGCAGTTCTTC. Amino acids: CASSQALRREDGEQFF.

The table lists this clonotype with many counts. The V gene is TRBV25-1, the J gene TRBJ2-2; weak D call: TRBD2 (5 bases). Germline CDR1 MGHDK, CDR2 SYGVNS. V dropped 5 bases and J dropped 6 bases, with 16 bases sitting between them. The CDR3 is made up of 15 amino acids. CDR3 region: CASSPGGENSGELFF. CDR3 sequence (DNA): TGTGCCAGCAGTCCCGGAGGCGAGAATTCCGGGGAGCTGTTTTTT.

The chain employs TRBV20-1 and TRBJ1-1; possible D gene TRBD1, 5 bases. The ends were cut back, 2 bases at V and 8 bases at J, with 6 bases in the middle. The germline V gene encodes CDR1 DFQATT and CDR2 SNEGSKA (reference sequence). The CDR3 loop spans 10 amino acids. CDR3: CSARQGEAFF. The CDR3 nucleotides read TGCAGTGCTAGACAGGGCGAAGCTTTCTTT.

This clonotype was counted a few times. CDR3: CSVEGGGQGGNTIYF. CDR3 nucleotides: TGCAGCGTTGAAGGTGGGGGACAGGGAGGAAACACCATATATTTT. The chain has TRBV29-1 and TRBJ1-3; 9 positions match TRBD1. V shed 1 base and J 4 bases; nucleotides not matched to a gene: 5. Per the germline V gene, CDR1 is SQVTM and CDR2 is ANQGSEA. This CDR3 is 15 amino acids long.

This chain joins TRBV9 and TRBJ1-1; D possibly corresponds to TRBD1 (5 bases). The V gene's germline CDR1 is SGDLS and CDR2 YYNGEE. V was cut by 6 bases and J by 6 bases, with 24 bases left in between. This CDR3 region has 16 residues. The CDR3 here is CASTHLTGTSTPEAFF. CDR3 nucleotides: TGTGCCAGCACCCACCTGACCGGGACCTCAACCCCTGAAGCTTTCTTT.

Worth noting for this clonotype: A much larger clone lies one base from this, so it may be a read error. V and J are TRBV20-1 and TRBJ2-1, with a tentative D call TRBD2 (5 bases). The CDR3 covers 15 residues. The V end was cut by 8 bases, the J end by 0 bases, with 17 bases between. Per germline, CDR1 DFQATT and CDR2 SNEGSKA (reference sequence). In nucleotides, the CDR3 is TGCAGTACCAGACATTTAGGGAGCTCCTACAATGAGCAGTTCTTC. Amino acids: CSTRHLGSSYNEQFF.